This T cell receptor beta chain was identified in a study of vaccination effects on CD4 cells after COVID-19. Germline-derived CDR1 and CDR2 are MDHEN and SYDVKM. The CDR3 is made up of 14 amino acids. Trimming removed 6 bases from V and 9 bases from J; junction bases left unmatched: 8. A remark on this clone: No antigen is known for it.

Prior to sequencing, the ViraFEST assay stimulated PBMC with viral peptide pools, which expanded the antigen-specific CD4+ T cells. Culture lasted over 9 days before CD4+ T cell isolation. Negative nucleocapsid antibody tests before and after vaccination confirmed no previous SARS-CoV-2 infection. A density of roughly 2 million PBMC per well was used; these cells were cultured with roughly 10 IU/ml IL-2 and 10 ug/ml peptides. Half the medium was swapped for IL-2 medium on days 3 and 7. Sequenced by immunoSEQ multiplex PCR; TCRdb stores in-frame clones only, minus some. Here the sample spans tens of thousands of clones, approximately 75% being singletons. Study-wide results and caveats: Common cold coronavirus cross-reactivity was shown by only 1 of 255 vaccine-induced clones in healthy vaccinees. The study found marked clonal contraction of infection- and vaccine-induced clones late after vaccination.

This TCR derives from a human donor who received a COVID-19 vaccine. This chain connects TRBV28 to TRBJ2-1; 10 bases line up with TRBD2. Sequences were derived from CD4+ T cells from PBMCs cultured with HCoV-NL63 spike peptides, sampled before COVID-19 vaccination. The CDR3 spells CASSTSGGATEQFF. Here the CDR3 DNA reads TGTGCCAGCAGCACGAGCGGGGGGGCCACTGAGCAGTTCTTC.